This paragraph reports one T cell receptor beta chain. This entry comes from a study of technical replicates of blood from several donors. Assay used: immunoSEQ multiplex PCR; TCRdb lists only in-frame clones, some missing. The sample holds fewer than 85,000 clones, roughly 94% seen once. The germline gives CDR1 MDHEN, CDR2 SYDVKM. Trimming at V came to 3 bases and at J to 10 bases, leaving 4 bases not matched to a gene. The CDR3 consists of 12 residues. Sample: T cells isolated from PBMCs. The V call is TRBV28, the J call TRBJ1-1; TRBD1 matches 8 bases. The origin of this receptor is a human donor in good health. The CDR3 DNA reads TGTGCCAGCAGTTTTCAGGGGGCAGCAGCTTTCTTT. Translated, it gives CASSFQGAAAFF.